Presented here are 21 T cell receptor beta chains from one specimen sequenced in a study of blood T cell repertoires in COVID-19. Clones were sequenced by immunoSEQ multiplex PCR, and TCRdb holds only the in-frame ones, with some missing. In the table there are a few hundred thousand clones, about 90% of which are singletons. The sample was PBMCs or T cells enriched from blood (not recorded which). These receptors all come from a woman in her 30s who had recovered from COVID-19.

The CDR3 spells CASSLGTGREQYF. DNA of the CDR3: TGTGCCAGCAGCTTAGGGACAGGGAGAGAGCAGTACTTC. The chain carries TRBV11-3 and TRBJ2-7, with 8 bases aligning to TRBD1. V was clipped by 1 base and J by 7 bases; unmatched bases: 3. The length of the CDR3 is 13 residues. Per the germline V gene, CDR1 is SGHNT and CDR2 is YENEEA.

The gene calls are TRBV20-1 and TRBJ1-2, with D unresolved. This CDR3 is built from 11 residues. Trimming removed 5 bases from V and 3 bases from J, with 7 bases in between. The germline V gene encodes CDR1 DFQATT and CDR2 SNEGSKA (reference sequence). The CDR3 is CSAYSHYGYTF. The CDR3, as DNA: TGCAGTGCTTATAGCCACTATGGCTACACCTTC.

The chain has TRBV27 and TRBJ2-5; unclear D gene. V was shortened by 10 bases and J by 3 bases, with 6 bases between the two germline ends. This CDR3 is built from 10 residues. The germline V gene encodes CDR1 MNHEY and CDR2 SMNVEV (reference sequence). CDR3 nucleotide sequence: TGTGCCATCCTAAAAGAGACCCAGTACTTC. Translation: CAILKETQYF.

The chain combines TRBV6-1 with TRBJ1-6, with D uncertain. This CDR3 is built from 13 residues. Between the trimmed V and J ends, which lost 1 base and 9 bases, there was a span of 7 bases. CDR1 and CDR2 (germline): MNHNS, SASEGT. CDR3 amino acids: CASSEGFGSPLHF. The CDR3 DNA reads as TGTGCCAGCAGTGAAGGGTTCGGTTCACCCCTCCACTTT.

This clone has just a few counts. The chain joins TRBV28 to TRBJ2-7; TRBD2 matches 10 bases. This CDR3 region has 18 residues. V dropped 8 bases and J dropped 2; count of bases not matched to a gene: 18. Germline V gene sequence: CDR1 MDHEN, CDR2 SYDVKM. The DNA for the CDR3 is TGTGCCAGCGGATTTGAGTGGAGGACTAGCGGCCGAGCCTACGAGCAGTACTTC. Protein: CASGFEWRTSGRAYEQYF. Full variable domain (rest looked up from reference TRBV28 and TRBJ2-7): DVKVTQSSRYLVKRTGEKVFLECVQDMDHENMFWYRQDPGLGLRLIYFSYDVKMKEKGDIPEGYSVSREKKERFSLILESASTNQTSMYLCASGFEWRTSGRAYEQYFGPGTRLTVT.

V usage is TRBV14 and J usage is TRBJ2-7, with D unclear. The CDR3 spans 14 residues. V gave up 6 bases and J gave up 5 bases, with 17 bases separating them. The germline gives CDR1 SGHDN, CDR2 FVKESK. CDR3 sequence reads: CASSRLDPYHEQYF. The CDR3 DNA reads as TGTGCCAGCAGTCGACTCGACCCCTATCACGAGCAGTACTTC.

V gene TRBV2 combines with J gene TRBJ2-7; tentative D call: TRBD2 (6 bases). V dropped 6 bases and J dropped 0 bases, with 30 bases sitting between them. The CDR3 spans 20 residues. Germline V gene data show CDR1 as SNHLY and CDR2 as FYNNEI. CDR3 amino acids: CASRTPREIADKLSSYEQYF. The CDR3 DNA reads TGTGCCAGCAGGACGCCTCGGGAAATAGCGGATAAACTAAGCTCCTACGAGCAGTACTTC.

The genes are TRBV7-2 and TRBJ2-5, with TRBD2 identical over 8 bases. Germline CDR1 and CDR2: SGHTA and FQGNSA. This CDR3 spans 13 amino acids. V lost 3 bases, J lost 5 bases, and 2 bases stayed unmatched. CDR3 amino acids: CASSFGLAETQYF. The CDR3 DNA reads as TGTGCCAGCAGCTTCGGACTAGCCGAGACCCAGTACTTC.

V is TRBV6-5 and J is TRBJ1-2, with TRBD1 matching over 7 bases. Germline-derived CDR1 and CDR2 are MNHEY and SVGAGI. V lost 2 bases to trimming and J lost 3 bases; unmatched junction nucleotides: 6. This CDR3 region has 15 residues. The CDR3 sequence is CASSYTIDRDYGYTF. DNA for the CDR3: TGTGCCAGCAGTTACACCATAGACAGGGACTATGGCTACACCTTC.

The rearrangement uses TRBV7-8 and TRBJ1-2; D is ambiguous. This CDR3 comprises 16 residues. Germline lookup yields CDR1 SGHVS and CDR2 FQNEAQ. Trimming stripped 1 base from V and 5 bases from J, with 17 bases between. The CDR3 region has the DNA TGTGCCAGCAGCTTAGTTGCGGCTGATGGCGTTTATGGCTACACCTTC. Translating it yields CASSLVAADGVYGYTF.

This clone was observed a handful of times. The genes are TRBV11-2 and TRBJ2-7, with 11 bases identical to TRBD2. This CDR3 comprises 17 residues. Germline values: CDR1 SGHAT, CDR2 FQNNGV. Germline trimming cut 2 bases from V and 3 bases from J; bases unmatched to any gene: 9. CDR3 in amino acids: CASSLRGLAVTNYEQYF. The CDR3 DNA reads TGTGCCAGCAGCTTACGGGGACTAGCGGTGACCAACTACGAGCAGTACTTC. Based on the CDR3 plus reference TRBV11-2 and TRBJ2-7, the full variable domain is EAGVAQSPRYKIIEKRQSVAFWCNPISGHATLYWYQQILGQGPKLLIQFQNNGVVDDSQLPKDRFSAERLKGVDSTLKIQPAKLEDSAVYLCASSLRGLAVTNYEQYFGPGTRLTVT.

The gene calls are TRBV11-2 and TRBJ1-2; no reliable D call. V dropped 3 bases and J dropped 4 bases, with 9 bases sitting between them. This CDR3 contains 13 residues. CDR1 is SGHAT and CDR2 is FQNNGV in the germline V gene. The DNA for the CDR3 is TGTGCCAGCAGCTTCGGCGGAATCTATGGCTACACCTTC. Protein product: CASSFGGIYGYTF.

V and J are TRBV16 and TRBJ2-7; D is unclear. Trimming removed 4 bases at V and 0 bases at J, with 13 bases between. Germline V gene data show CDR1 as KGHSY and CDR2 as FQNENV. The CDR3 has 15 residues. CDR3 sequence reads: CASSPILGTSYEQYF. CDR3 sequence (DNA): TGTGCCAGCAGCCCCATCCTAGGCACCTCCTACGAGCAGTACTTC.

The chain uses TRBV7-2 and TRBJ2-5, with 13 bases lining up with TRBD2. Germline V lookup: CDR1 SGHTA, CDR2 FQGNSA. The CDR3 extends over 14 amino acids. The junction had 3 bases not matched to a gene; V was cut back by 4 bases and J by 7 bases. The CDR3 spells CASSSGLAGSTQYF. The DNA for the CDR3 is TGTGCCAGCAGCTCGGGACTAGCGGGATCGACCCAGTACTTC.

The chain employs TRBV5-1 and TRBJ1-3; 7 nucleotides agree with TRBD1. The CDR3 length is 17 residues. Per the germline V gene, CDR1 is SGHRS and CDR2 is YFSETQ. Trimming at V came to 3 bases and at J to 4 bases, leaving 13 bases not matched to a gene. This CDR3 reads CASSWDSTGKSGNTIYF. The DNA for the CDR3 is TGCGCCAGCAGCTGGGATTCGACAGGGAAGTCGGGAAACACCATATATTTT.

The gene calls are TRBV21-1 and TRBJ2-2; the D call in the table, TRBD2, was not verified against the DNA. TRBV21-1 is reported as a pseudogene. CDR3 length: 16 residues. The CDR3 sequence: CASSKLEGSNTGELFF. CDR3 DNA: TGTGCCAGCAGCAAATTGGAGGGCTCGAACACCGGGGAGCTGTTTTTT.

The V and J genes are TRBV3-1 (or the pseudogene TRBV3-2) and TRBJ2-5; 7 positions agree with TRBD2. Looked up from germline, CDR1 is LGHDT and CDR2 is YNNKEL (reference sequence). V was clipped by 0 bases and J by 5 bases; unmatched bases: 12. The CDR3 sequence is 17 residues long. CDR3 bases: TGTGCCAGCAGCCAAGACCTAATGCGGGGGATAGTCGAGACCCAGTACTTC. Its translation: CASSQDLMRGIVETQYF.

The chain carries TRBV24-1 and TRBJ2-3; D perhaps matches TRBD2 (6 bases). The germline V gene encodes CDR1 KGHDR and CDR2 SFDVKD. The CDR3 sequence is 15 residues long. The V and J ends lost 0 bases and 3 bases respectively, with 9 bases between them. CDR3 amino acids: CATSDLAGMTDTQYF. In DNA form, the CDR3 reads TGTGCCACCAGTGATTTGGCGGGGATGACAGATACGCAGTATTTT.

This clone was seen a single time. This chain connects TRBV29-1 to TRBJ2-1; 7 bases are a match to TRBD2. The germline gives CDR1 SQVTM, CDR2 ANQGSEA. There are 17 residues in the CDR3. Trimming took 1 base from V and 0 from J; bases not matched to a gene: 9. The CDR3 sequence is CSVEGAPSGVSYNEQFF. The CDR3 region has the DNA TGCAGCGTTGAAGGAGCCCCCAGCGGGGTCTCCTACAATGAGCAGTTCTTC.

CDR3 loop: CACRTSGGGQETQYF. In DNA form, the CDR3 reads TGCGCCTGCCGGACTAGCGGGGGGGGTCAAGAGACCCAGTACTTC. The chain links TRBV5-1 to TRBJ2-5; TRBD2 matches at 15 bases. V lost 10 bases and J lost 2; bases outside the gene matches: 6. This CDR3 spans 15 amino acids. Germline values: CDR1 SGHRS, CDR2 YFSETQ.

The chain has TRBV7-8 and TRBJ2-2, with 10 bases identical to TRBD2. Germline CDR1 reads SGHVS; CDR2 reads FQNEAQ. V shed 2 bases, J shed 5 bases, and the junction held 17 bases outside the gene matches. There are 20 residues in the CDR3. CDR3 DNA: TGTGCCAGCAGCTTATATGGCCCCGAGGAGGCTAGCGGGGGTACCGGGGAGCTGTTTTTT. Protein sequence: CASSLYGPEEASGGTGELFF.